This passage covers 17 T cell receptor beta chains from one sample sequenced in a study of blood T cell repertoires in COVID-19. Clones were read by immunoSEQ multiplex PCR, and TCRdb kept only the in-frame ones, dropping some. The sample contains roughly 150,000 clones, approximately 79% of which appear only once. Sample: PBMCs or T cells enriched from blood (not recorded which). These TCRs come from a woman between 70 and 85 years old in a cohort exposed to, infected with or recovered from COVID-19 (not recorded which).

The chain combines TRBV9 with TRBJ2-4, with TRBD1 matching 8 bases. J was trimmed by 5 bases and V by 4 bases; bases with no gene match: 11. The CDR3 is made up of 16 amino acids. CDR1 SGDLS and CDR2 YYNGEE come from the germline V gene. The CDR3 coding sequence is TGTGCCAGCAGCTATAATCCGACAGGGGCCCAAAACATTCAGTACTTC. This sequence encodes CASSYNPTGAQNIQYF.

The chain links TRBV5-1 to TRBJ2-1; 7 bases line up with TRBD1. CDR3 length equals 15 residues. In germline, CDR1 is SGHRS, CDR2 YFSETQ. Unmatched junction bases numbered 7, after V lost 2 bases and J lost 5 bases. The CDR3 here is CASSFTDRENNEQFF. The CDR3 coding sequence is TGCGCCAGCAGCTTCACCGACAGGGAAAACAATGAGCAGTTCTTC.

Concerning this clone: This sample includes further DNA sequences coding for the same CDR3. The chain has TRBV5-4 and TRBJ2-3; tentatively, D is TRBD2 (5 bases). Germline V lookup: CDR1 SGHNT, CDR2 YYREEE (reference sequence). The CDR3 is made up of 16 amino acids. The V end lost 0 bases, the J end lost 0 bases, and 11 bases lay between the germline ends. The DNA of the CDR3 is TGTGCCAGCAGCTTGGGGGCCGGGGTAAGCACAGATACGCAGTATTTT. It encodes CASSLGAGVSTDTQYF.

The V gene is TRBV24-1, the J gene TRBJ2-3, with 7 bases aligning to TRBD1. Germline V gives CDR1 KGHDR, CDR2 SFDVKD. J lost 0 bases, V lost 5 bases, and 7 bases had no gene match. The CDR3 sequence is 16 residues long. CDR3 protein: CATSAPGQHSTDTQYF. Here the CDR3 DNA reads TGTGCCACCAGTGCCCCGGGACAGCACAGCACAGATACGCAGTATTTT.

The CDR3 coding sequence is TGTGCCAGCAGTTTCCCCGACAGGTCCGGCTACACCTTC. It specifies CASSFPDRSGYTF. This chain joins TRBV28 and TRBJ1-2, with D perhaps TRBD1 (6 bases). Per germline, CDR1 MDHEN and CDR2 SYDVKM. The CDR3 has 13 amino acids. Trimming stripped 3 bases from V and 8 bases from J, with 13 bases between.

The V and J genes are TRBV18 and TRBJ2-1, with D possibly TRBD2 on 6 matching bases. Per germline, CDR1 KGHSH and CDR2 LQKENI. Trimming shortened V by 6 bases and J by 7 bases, and 22 bases separated the two germline ends. The CDR3 consists of 16 residues. In DNA, the CDR3 is TGTGCCAGCTCCCGCGATCTTGGGAGCGGGTTGAATGAGCAGTTCTTC. Amino acids: CASSRDLGSGLNEQFF.

The chain carries TRBV7-2 and TRBJ2-6; no clear D. The CDR3 contains 13 residues. CDR1 and CDR2 from the germline V gene are SGHTA and FQGNSA. The germline V and J ends were trimmed by 8 bases and 1 base, with 6 bases remaining between them. CDR3 in DNA: TGTGCCAGCCAAGAGTCTGGGGCCAACGTCCTGACTTTC. It is translated as CASQESGANVLTF.

J is TRBJ1-2 and V is TRBV3-1 (or the pseudogene TRBV3-2); D ambiguous. Germline V gene data show CDR1 as LGHDT and CDR2 as YNNKEL (reference sequence). The CDR3 totals 12 residues. Trimming cost V 4 bases and J 3 bases, with 6 bases left between them. The CDR3 DNA follows: TGTGCCAGCAGCCGGCAGTACTATGGCTACACCTTC. Protein: CASSRQYYGYTF.

This chain uses TRBV28 with TRBJ1-2; a possible D gene is TRBD1 (5 bases). From germline, CDR1 is MDHEN and CDR2 SYDVKM. The CDR3 has 13 amino acids. Trimming shortened V by 4 bases and J by 8 bases, and 14 bases separated the two germline ends. The DNA of the CDR3 is TGTGCCAGCAGTTCAGGGCTTGATGGCGGCTACACCTTC. Translated, it gives CASSSGLDGGYTF.

The rearrangement links TRBV5-1 to TRBJ2-1, with 9 bases that match TRBD2. The CDR3 runs to 16 residues. J lost 10 bases, V lost 4 bases, and 15 bases had no gene match. Per the germline V gene, CDR1 is SGHRS and CDR2 is YFSETQ. CDR3 DNA: TGCGCCAGCAGCCCCTTTGGGCGGGAGGGCCTCGGGGAGCAGTTCTTC. Its protein is CASSPFGREGLGEQFF.

This clone was counted between two and nine times. The V gene is TRBV9, the J gene TRBJ2-7; D uncertain. Germline assignment: CDR1 SGDLS and CDR2 YYNGEE. The CDR3 spans 15 residues. Deletions cut 0 bases from V and 0 bases from J, with 10 bases between. CDR3: CASSVEELPSYEQYF. CDR3 bases: TGTGCCAGCAGCGTAGAGGAGCTTCCCTCCTACGAGCAGTACTTC.

V gene TRBV4-1 combines with J gene TRBJ1-6; a possible D gene is TRBD1 (5 bases). Germline V gives CDR1 MGHRA, CDR2 YSYEKL. This CDR3 has 18 residues. Trimming left V 0 bases short and J 0 bases short, with 12 bases between. The CDR3 reads CASSQDQGASSYNSPLHF. The CDR3 region has the DNA TGCGCCAGCAGCCAAGATCAAGGGGCGAGCTCCTATAATTCACCCCTCCACTTT.

The V and J genes are TRBV19 and TRBJ2-7; 7 nucleotides match TRBD1. The CDR3 consists of 13 residues. J gave up 2 bases and V 2 bases, and 0 bases lay outside the gene matches. Germline CDR1 is LNHDA and CDR2 is SQIVND (reference sequence). In DNA form, the CDR3 reads TGTGCCAGTAGTATACAGGGGGCCTACGAGCAGTACTTC. Its translation is CASSIQGAYEQYF.

This rearrangement joins TRBV20-1 to TRBJ2-7; 8 positions agree with TRBD2. Germline-derived CDR1 and CDR2 are DFQATT and SNEGSKA (reference sequence). The J segment lost 10 bases and the V segment lost 8 bases, leaving 7 bases of the junction unmatched. CDR3 size: 10 residues. The CDR3 DNA follows: TGCAGTCTCGGGGGGGCATTACAGTACTTC. Encoded protein: CSLGGALQYF.

This clone was seen a single time. This chain links TRBV7-3 with TRBJ1-1, with D uncertain. Germline values: CDR1 SGHTA, CDR2 FQGTGA. The CDR3 has 14 residues. The germline V and J ends were trimmed by 5 bases and 7 bases, with 17 bases remaining between them. CDR3 residues: CASSPTSDSVEAFF. The CDR3 bases are TGTGCCAGCAGCCCGACATCGGATTCGGTTGAAGCTTTCTTT.

Only one count was recorded for this clone. This chain connects TRBV14 to TRBJ2-1; 12 positions agree with TRBD2. Per germline, CDR1 SGHDN and CDR2 FVKESK. This CDR3 comprises 13 residues. The J segment lost 16 bases and the V segment lost 0 bases, leaving 4 bases of the junction unmatched. The chain's CDR3 is CASSQDLAGGPFF. CDR3 in DNA: TGTGCCAGCAGCCAAGACCTAGCGGGAGGGCCCTTCTTC.

This chain links TRBV12-3 or TRBV12-4 with TRBJ2-5; TRBD2 is a possible D gene (6 bases). Trimming left V 6 bases short and J 5 bases short, with 13 bases between. This CDR3 spans 13 amino acids. Here the CDR3 reads CASRIVGGETQYF. CDR3 bases: TGTGCCAGCAGAATAGTGGGGGGTGAGACCCAGTACTTC.